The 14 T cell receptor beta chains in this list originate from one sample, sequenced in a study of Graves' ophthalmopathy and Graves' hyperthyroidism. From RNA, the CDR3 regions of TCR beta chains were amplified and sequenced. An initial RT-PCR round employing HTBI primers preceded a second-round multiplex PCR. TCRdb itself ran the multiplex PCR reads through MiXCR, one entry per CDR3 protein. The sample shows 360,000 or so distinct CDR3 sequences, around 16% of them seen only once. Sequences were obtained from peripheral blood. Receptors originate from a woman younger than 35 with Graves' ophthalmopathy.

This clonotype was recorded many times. The CDR3, as DNA: TGTGCTAGTGGTTTTAAATCGACCCAGTACTTC. It translates to CASGFKSTQYF. The V call is TRBV12-5, the J call TRBJ2-5; D gene ambiguous. The germline CDR1 and CDR2 sequences are LGHNT and FRNRAP. Trimming took off 3 bases at V and 7 bases at J, with 6 bases between the two ends. This CDR3 contains 11 residues.

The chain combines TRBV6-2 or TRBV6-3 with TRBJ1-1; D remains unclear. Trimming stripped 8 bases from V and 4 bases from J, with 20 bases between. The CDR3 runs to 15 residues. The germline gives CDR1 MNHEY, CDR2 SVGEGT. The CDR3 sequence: CASSGRGGESTEAFF. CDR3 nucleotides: TGTGCCAGCTCCGGACGGGGAGGAGAAAGCACTGAAGCTTTCTTT.

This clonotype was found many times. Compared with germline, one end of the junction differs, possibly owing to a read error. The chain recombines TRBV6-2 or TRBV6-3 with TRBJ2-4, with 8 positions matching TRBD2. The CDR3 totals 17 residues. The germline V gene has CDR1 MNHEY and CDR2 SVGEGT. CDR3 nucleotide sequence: TGTGCCAGCAGTTCCCAAGGACTAGCTGCAACCAAAAACATTCAGGACTTC. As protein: CASSSQGLAATKNIQDF.

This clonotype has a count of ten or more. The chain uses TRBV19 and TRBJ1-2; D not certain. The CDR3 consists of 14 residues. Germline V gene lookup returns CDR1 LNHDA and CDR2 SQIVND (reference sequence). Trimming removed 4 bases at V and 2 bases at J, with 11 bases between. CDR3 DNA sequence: TGTGCCAGTAGTAATAGCGCTACAAACTATGGCTACACCTTC. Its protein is CASSNSATNYGYTF.

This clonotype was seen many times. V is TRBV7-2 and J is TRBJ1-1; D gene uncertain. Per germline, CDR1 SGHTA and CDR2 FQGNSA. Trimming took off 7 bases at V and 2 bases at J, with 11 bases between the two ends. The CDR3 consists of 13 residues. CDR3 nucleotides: TGTGCCAGCAAGAACGCAGGTAACACTGAAGCTTTCTTT. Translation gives CASKNAGNTEAFF.

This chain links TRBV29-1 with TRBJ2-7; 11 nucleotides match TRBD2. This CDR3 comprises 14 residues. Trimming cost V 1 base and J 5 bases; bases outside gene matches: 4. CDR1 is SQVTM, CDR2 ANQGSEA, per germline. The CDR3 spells CSVEGTSGLNEQYF. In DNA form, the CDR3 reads TGCAGCGTTGAAGGGACTAGCGGGTTGAACGAGCAGTACTTC.

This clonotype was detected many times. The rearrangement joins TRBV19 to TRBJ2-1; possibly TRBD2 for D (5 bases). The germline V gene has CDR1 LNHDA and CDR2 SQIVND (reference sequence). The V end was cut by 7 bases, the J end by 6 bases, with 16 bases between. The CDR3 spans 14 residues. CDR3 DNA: TGTGCCAGTACCTTTCAGAGGGCAGGCAATGAGCAGTTCTTC. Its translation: CASTFQRAGNEQFF. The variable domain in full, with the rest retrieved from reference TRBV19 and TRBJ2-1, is DGGITQSPKYLFRKEGQNVTLSCEQNLNHDAMYWYRQDPGQGLRLIYYSQIVNDFQKGDIAEGYSVSREKKESFPLTVTSAQKNPTAFYLCASTFQRAGNEQFFGPGTRLTVL.

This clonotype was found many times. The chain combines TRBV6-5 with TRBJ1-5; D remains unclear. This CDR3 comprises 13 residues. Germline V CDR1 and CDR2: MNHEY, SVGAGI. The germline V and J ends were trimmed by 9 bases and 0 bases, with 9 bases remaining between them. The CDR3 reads CASIGISNQPQHF. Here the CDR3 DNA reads TGTGCCAGTATAGGGATTAGCAATCAGCCCCAGCATTTT.

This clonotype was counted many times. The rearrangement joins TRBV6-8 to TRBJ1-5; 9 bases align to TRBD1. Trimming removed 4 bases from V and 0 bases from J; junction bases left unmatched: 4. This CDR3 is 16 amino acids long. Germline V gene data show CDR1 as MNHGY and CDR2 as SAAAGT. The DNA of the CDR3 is TGTGCCAGCAGTTCGGGACAGGGCTTTAGCAATCAGCCCCAGCATTTT. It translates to CASSSGQGFSNQPQHF.

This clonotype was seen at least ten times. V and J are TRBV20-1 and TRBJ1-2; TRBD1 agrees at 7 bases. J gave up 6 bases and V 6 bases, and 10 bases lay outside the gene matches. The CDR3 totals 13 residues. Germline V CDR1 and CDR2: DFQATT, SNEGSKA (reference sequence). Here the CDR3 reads CSAYRGPGDGYTF. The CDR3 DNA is TGCAGTGCATACAGGGGCCCTGGGGATGGCTACACCTTC.

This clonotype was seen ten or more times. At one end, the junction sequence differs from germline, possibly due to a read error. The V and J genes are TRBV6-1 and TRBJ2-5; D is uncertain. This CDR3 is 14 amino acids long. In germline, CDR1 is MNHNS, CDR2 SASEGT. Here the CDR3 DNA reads TGCGCCAGCTACTATGAAGGCACGTGGGAGACCCAGTACTTC. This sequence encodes CASYYEGTWETQYF.

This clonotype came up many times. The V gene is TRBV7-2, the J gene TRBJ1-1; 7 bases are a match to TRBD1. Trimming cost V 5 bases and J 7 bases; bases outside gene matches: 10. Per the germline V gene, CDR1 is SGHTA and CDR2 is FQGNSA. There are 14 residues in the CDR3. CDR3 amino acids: CASSQSNRGSEAFF. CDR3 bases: TGTGCCAGCAGCCAATCTAACAGGGGAAGTGAAGCTTTCTTT.

In DNA, the CDR3 is TGTGCCAGCAGACCCGTGGACTTAGCGGGGGAAGAGACCCAGTACTTC. Amino acid sequence: CASRPVDLAGEETQYF. The chain combines TRBV6-1 with TRBJ2-5; 9 positions match TRBD2. The V gene end was trimmed by 6 bases and the J gene end by 3 bases; junction bases not matched to a gene: 11. Germline V CDR1 and CDR2: MNHNS, SASEGT. CDR3 size: 16 residues.

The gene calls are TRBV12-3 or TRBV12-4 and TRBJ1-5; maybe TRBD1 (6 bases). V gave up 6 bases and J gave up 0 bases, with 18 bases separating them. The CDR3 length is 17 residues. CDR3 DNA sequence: TGTGCCAGCAGGCCCCCCAGGGGAAGGGCTAGCAATCAGCCCCAGCATTTT. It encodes CASRPPRGRASNQPQHF.